A selection of T cell receptor beta chains follows, all from one sample in a study of blood T cells in healthy people across ages. In TCRdb, the 5' RACE reads were re-called with MiXCR into one record per CDR3 protein. The repertoire holds some 1.5 million distinct CDR3 sequences, with about 30% as singletons. Sequencing was done on a sample of blood. These receptors all come from a woman in her thirties in good health. The CDR3 runs from the conserved cysteine through the conserved F or W. The D gene is left open where the match is weak. The size field is filled for only some rows; it gives once, few, many or a size class.

j_call: TRBJ2-6
v_call: TRBV5-1
d_call: TRBD2
clone_size: NA
cdr3_aa: CASSLVAGLLGANVLTF
cdr3_nt: TGCGCCAGCAGCTTGGTAGCGGGTTTGCTAGGGGCCAACGTCCTGACTTTC

j_call: TRBJ2-5
v_call: TRBV19
d_call: NA
clone_size: few
cdr3_aa: CASSIRQQETQYF
cdr3_nt: TGTGCCAGTAGTATAAGACAGCAAGAGACCCAGTACTTC

j_call: TRBJ1-2
v_call: TRBV20-1
d_call: TRBD1
clone_size: NA
cdr3_aa: CSASPGTGNFYGYTF
cdr3_nt: TGCAGTGCTTCACCCGGGACAGGGAACTTCTATGGCTACACCTTC

j_call: TRBJ2-1
v_call: TRBV18
d_call: TRBD2
clone_size: few
cdr3_aa: CASSPQSMAGGYNEQFF
cdr3_nt: TGTGCCAGCTCACCCCAGTCGATGGCGGGAGGGTACAATGAGCAGTTCTTC

j_call: TRBJ2-3
v_call: TRBV29-1
d_call: NA
clone_size: NA
cdr3_aa: CSVDGESTDTRYF
cdr3_nt: TGCAGTGTTGACGGGGAGAGCACAGATACGCGGTATTTT

j_call: TRBJ2-3
v_call: TRBV29-1
d_call: TRBD1
clone_size: many
cdr3_aa: CSAWTGGTQYF
cdr3_nt: TGCAGCGCCTGGACAGGGGGTACGCAGTATTTT

j_call: TRBJ1-6
v_call: TRBV6-5
d_call: TRBD1
clone_size: NA
cdr3_aa: CASSYSNQGGSPLHF
cdr3_nt: TGTGCCAGCAGTTACTCGAACCAGGGGGGCTCACCCCTCCACTTT

j_call: TRBJ1-5
v_call: TRBV6-2/TRBV6-3
d_call: TRBD1
clone_size: NA
cdr3_aa: CASSPLLGQGGQPQHF
cdr3_nt: TGTGCCAGCAGCCCTCTGTTGGGACAGGGGGGCCAGCCCCAGCATTTT

j_call: TRBJ2-5
v_call: TRBV20-1
d_call: NA
clone_size: few
cdr3_aa: CSARGQGGFRQYF
cdr3_nt: TGCAGTGCTAGAGGACAGGGAGGGTTTCGTCAGTACTTC

j_call: TRBJ2-7
v_call: TRBV28
d_call: NA
clone_size: NA
cdr3_aa: CASSSPSGDYYEQYF
cdr3_nt: TGTGCCAGCAGTTCCCCCTCAGGAGACTACTACGAGCAGTACTTC

j_call: TRBJ1-2
v_call: TRBV6-6
d_call: NA
clone_size: NA
cdr3_aa: CASRAQECYGYTF
cdr3_nt: TGTGCCAGCAGAGCACAGGAGTGCTATGGCTACACCTTC

j_call: TRBJ2-5
v_call: TRBV5-5
d_call: NA
clone_size: NA
cdr3_aa: CASRVAIIQETQYF
cdr3_nt: TGTGCCAGCAGGGTCGCCATTATCCAAGAGACCCAGTACTTC

j_call: TRBJ2-7
v_call: TRBV5-6
d_call: TRBD1
clone_size: NA
cdr3_aa: CASRRTGEGYEQYF
cdr3_nt: TGTGCCAGCAGGCGGACAGGGGAGGGCTACGAGCAGTACTTC

j_call: TRBJ2-5
v_call: TRBV9
d_call: TRBD1
clone_size: many
cdr3_aa: CASSVEDRGYGETQYF
cdr3_nt: TGTGCCAGCAGCGTAGAGGACAGGGGGTATGGAGAGACCCAGTACTTC

j_call: TRBJ2-5
v_call: TRBV7-6
d_call: TRBD1
clone_size: NA
cdr3_aa: CASSRSEGAVETQYF
cdr3_nt: TGTGCCAGCAGCCGTAGCGAGGGGGCCGTAGAGACCCAGTACTTC

j_call: TRBJ2-3
v_call: TRBV7-2
d_call: TRBD2
clone_size: NA
cdr3_aa: CASSLDRGGVEDTQYF
cdr3_nt: TGTGCCAGCAGCTTAGACCGGGGGGGGGTTGAAGATACGCAGTATTTT

j_call: TRBJ2-7
v_call: TRBV5-1
d_call: TRBD1
clone_size: few
cdr3_aa: CASSTGTVLYEQYF
cdr3_nt: TGCGCCAGCAGCACGGGGACAGTTCTCTACGAGCAGTACTTC

j_call: TRBJ1-2
v_call: TRBV20-1
d_call: NA
clone_size: NA
cdr3_aa: CCAREDSTTYGYTF
cdr3_nt: TGCTGTGCTAGGGAAGATAGCACAACCTATGGCTACACCTTC

j_call: TRBJ2-7
v_call: TRBV7-2
d_call: TRBD2
clone_size: NA
cdr3_aa: CACSLNPSGGASYEQYF
cdr3_nt: TGTGCCTGCAGCTTAAATCCCAGCGGGGGGGCCTCCTACGAGCAGTACTTC

j_call: TRBJ2-3
v_call: TRBV29-1
d_call: TRBD1
clone_size: many
cdr3_aa: CSVLSTGTDTQYF
cdr3_nt: TGCAGCGTTCTCTCGACAGGGACAGATACGCAGTATTTT

j_call: TRBJ1-1
v_call: TRBV3-1
d_call: NA
clone_size: NA
cdr3_aa: CASSPGDNIEAFF
cdr3_nt: TGTGCCAGCAGCCCGGGGGATAACATTGAAGCTTTCTTT

j_call: TRBJ2-5
v_call: TRBV3-1
d_call: TRBD2
clone_size: NA
cdr3_aa: CASSQGGRGRNEQYF
cdr3_nt: TGTGCCAGCAGCCAAGGGGGGAGGGGAAGAAATGAGCAGTACTTC

j_call: TRBJ2-3
v_call: TRBV7-2
d_call: NA
clone_size: many
cdr3_aa: CASSFRNPTDTQYF
cdr3_nt: TGTGCCAGCAGCTTCCGCAACCCCACAGATACGCAGTATTTT

j_call: TRBJ2-1
v_call: TRBV18
d_call: NA
clone_size: few
cdr3_aa: CASSPEGAGGYNEQFF
cdr3_nt: TGTGCCAGCTCACCGGAGGGGGCGGGAGGTTACAATGAGCAGTTCTTC

j_call: TRBJ1-5
v_call: TRBV2
d_call: TRBD1
clone_size: few
cdr3_aa: CASSERAGGRQPQHF
cdr3_nt: TGTGCCAGCAGTGAAAGGGCAGGGGGCAGACAGCCCCAGCATTTT

j_call: TRBJ2-3
v_call: TRBV20-1
d_call: TRBD2
clone_size: NA
cdr3_aa: CSASGGRPSTDTQYF
cdr3_nt: TGCAGTGCCAGTGGCGGGAGGCCTAGCACAGATACGCAGTATTTT

j_call: TRBJ1-2
v_call: TRBV4-2
d_call: NA
clone_size: many
cdr3_aa: CATGGQNYGYTF
cdr3_nt: TGTGCCACGGGCGGACAGAACTATGGCTACACCTTC

j_call: TRBJ1-2
v_call: TRBV5-1
d_call: NA
clone_size: NA
cdr3_aa: CASSLLREANYGYTF
cdr3_nt: TGCGCCAGCAGCTTGCTACGGGAAGCTAACTATGGCTACACCTTC

j_call: TRBJ2-3
v_call: TRBV7-8
d_call: NA
clone_size: NA
cdr3_aa: CASRAPPGDTQYF
cdr3_nt: TGTGCCAGCAGAGCGCCGCCCGGGGATACGCAGTATTTT

j_call: TRBJ2-1
v_call: TRBV6-5
d_call: TRBD1
clone_size: few
cdr3_aa: CASSYGFPGQGAYNEQFF
cdr3_nt: TGTGCCAGCAGTTACGGTTTTCCGGGACAGGGCGCCTACAATGAGCAGTTCTTC

j_call: TRBJ2-3
v_call: TRBV10-3
d_call: NA
clone_size: NA
cdr3_aa: CAISPEFSTDTQYF
cdr3_nt: TGTGCCATCAGCCCAGAGTTTAGCACAGATACGCAGTATTTT

j_call: TRBJ2-4
v_call: TRBV2
d_call: NA
clone_size: NA
cdr3_aa: CASSETGSQYF
cdr3_nt: TGTGCCAGCAGTGAAACAGGAAGTCAGTACTTC

j_call: TRBJ2-3
v_call: TRBV12-3/TRBV12-4
d_call: NA
clone_size: few
cdr3_aa: CVTEPTSTDTQYF
cdr3_nt: TGTGTCACCGAACCTACTAGCACAGATACGCAGTATTTT